Below, one TCR beta chain is given with its context. Its antigen is unknown. This sample was taken from a study of blood T cells in healthy people across ages. The authors ran a second PCR of about 7 to 11 cycles using a sample-barcoded 5' primer and a J-beta primer mix. Each cDNA molecule received a tag from a template-switch adaptor that had 12 random nucleotides. TCRdb called the 5' RACE reads again in MiXCR, with one record for every CDR3 protein. The table shows hundreds of thousands of distinct CDR3 sequences, with approximately 59% occurring only once. General study results and limits: Strong correlation linked observed beta diversity and percent naive T cells.

Germline V gives CDR1 SQVTM, CDR2 ANQGSEA. Losses at the gene ends were 6 bases for V and 3 bases for J; bases not matched to a gene: 10. CDR3 length: 15 residues. The V call is TRBV29-1, the J call TRBJ1-2; 10 bases fit TRBD1. Sequenced material: blood. The sequence derives from a man between 60 and 75 years old in good health. The CDR3 is CSVLRQGASDYGYTF. CDR3 coding DNA: TGCAGCGTCCTGAGACAGGGGGCTTCGGACTATGGCTACACCTTC.